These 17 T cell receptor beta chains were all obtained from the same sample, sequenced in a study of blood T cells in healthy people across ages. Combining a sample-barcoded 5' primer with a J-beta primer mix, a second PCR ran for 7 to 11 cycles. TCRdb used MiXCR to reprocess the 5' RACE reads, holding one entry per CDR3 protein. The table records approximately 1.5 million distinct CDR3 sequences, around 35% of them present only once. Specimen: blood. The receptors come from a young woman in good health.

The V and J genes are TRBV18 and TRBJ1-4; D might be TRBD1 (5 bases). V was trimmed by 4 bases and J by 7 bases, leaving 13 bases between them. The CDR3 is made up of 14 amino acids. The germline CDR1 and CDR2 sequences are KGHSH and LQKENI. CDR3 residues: CASSRSGRGEKLFF. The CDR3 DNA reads TGTGCCAGCTCACGCTCGGGGCGCGGTGAAAAACTGTTTTTT.

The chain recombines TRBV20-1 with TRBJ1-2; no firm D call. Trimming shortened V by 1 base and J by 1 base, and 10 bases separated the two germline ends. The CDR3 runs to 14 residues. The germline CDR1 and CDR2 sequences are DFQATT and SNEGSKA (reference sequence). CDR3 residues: CSARVSFSNYGYTF. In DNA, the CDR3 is TGCAGTGCTAGAGTCTCCTTCAGTAACTATGGCTACACCTTC.

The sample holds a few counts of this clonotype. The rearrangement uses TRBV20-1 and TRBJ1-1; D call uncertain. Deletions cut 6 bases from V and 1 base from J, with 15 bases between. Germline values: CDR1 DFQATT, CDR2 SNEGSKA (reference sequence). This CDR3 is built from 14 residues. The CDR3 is CSARPTDTNTEAFF. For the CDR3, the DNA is TGCAGTGCCCGCCCCACAGACACGAACACTGAAGCTTTCTTT.

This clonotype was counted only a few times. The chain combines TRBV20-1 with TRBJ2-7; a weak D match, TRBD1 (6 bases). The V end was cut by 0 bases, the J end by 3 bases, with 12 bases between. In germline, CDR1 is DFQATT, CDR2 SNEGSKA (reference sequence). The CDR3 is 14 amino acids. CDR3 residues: CSAREPGVFYEQYF. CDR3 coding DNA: TGCAGTGCTAGAGAACCAGGGGTATTCTACGAGCAGTACTTC.

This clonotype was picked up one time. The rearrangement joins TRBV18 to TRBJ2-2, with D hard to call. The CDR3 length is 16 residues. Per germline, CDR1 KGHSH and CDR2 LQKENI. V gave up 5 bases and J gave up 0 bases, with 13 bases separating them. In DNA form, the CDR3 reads TGTGCCAGCTCATCTATTTTGGGGACGAACACCGGGGAGCTGTTTTTT. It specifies CASSSILGTNTGELFF.

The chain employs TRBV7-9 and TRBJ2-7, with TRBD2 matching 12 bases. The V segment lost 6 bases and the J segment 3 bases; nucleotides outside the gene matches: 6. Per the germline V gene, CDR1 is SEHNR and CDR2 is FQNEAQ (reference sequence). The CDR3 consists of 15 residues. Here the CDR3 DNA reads TGTGCCAGCAGACCCGGGACTAGCGGGTACTACGAGCAGTACTTC. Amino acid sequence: CASRPGTSGYYEQYF.

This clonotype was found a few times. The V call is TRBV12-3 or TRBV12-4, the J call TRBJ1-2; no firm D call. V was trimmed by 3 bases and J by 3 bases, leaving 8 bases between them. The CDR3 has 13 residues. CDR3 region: CASSFEGYYGYTF. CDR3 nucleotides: TGTGCCAGCAGTTTCGAAGGATACTATGGCTACACCTTC.

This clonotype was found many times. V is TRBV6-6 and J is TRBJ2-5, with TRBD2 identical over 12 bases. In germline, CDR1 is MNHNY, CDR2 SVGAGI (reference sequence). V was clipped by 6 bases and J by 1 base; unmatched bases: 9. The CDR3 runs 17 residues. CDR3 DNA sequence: TGTGCCAGCAGCCCGGGACTAGCGGGCCTTTCCCAAGAGACCCAGTACTTC. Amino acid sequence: CASSPGLAGLSQETQYF.

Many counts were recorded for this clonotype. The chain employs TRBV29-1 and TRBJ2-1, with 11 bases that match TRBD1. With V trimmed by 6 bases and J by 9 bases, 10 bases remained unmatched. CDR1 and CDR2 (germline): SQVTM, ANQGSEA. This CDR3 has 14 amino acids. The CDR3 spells CSVEDRGLTSEQFF. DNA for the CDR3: TGCAGCGTGGAGGACAGGGGGCTGACGAGTGAGCAGTTCTTC.

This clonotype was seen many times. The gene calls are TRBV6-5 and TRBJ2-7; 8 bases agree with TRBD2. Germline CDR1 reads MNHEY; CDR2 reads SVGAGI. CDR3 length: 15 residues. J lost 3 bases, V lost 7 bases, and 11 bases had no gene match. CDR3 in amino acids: CASTPYPGGGYEQYF. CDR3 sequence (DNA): TGTGCCAGCACTCCCTACCCCGGGGGGGGCTACGAGCAGTACTTC.

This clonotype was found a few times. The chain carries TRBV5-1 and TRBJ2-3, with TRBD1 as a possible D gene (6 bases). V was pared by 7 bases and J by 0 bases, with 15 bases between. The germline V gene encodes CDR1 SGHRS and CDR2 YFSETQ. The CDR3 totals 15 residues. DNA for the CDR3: TGCGCCAGCTCCTGGGGGCACTCTAGCACAGATACGCAGTATTTT. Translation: CASSWGHSSTDTQYF.

Here the CDR3 reads CASSLLAGLDGYTF. CDR3 nucleotide sequence: TGTGCCAGCAGCTTATTAGCTGGGTTGGATGGCTACACCTTC. The chain employs TRBV7-3 and TRBJ1-2, with D hard to call. Trimming removed 2 bases from V and 6 bases from J, with 13 bases in between. Germline assignment: CDR1 SGHTA and CDR2 FQGTGA. The CDR3 sequence is 14 residues long.

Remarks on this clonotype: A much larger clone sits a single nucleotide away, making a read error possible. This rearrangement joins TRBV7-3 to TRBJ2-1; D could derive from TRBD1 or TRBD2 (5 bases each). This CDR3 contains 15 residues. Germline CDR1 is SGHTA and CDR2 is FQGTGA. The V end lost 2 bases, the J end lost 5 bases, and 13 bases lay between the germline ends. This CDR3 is CASSLDGAFNNEQFF. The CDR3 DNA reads TGTGCCAGCAGCTTAGACGGGGCGTTCAACAATGAGCAGTTCTTC.

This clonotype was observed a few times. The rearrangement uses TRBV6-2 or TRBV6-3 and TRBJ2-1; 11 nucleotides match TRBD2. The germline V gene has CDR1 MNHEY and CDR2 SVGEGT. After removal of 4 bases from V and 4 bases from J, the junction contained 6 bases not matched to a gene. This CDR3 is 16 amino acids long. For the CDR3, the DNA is TGTGCCAGCAGTTCCCTAGCGGGAGGATGGTACAATGAGCAGTTCTTC. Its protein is CASSSLAGGWYNEQFF.

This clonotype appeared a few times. The CDR3 sequence is CASSAGQGRGYTF. The CDR3 nucleotides are TGTGCCAGCAGCGCAGGACAGGGTCGGGGCTACACCTTC. The J gene is TRBJ1-2, the V gene TRBV7-2; TRBD1 matches at 8 bases. CDR1 and CDR2 (germline): SGHTA, FQGNSA. There are 13 residues in the CDR3. After removal of 5 bases from V and 8 bases from J, the junction contained 7 bases not matched to a gene.

The CDR3: CASREHSAGDRGVETQYF. CDR3 nucleotides: TGTGCCAGCAGGGAACACAGCGCCGGGGACAGGGGTGTAGAGACCCAGTACTTC. This chain links TRBV27 with TRBJ2-5; TRBD1 aligns across 10 bases. The V segment lost 6 bases and the J segment 4 bases; nucleotides outside the gene matches: 17. The CDR3 sequence is 18 residues long. Germline V gives CDR1 MNHEY, CDR2 SMNVEV (reference sequence).

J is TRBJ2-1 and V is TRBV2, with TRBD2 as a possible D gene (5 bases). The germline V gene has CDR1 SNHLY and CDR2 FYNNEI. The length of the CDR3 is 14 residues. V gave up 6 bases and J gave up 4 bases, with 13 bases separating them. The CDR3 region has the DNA TGTGCCAGCAGGTGGAGGACCGAATACAATGAGCAGTTCTTC. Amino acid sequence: CASRWRTEYNEQFF. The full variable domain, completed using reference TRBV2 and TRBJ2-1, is EPEVTQTPSHQVTQMGQEVILRCVPISNHLYFYWYRQILGQKVEFLVSFYNNEISEKSEIFDDQFSVERPDGSNFTLKIRSTKLEDSAMYFCASRWRTEYNEQFFGPGTRLTVL.